The rows below give T cell receptor beta chains drawn from one sample of a study of Ad26.COV2.S vaccination and SARS-CoV-2 variants. Profiled with immunoSEQ multiplex PCR; TCRdb holds only in-frame clones, not every one. Of around 400,000 clones in the sample, more than 80% were seen once. The sample was peripheral blood, taken in a trial of Ad26.COV2.S vaccine versus placebo. The receptor set was obtained from a person between 18 and 65 years old who received the Ad26.COV2.S COVID-19 vaccine or a placebo. The CDR3 runs from the conserved cysteine through the conserved F or W. D genes are given only for firm matches. Where a row states a size, it is once, few, many or the class of an expanded clone; other rows omit it.

>TRBD1|TRBJ2-7|TRBV30|-
TGTGCCGGCGGACAGGGCCTCTCCTACGAGCAGTACTTC
CAGGQGLSYEQYF
>TRBD1|TRBJ2-2|TRBV5-4|-
TGTGCCAGCAGCTTGGAGCACAGGGGAACCGGGGAGCTGTTTTTT
CASSLEHRGTGELFF
>TRBD2|TRBJ2-5|TRBV28|-
TGTGCCAGCAGTCAAATGGGCGGGAGGCAAGAGACCCAGTACTTC
CASSQMGGRQETQYF
>TRBD1|TRBJ2-1|TRBV6-1|-
TGTGCCAGCAGTGAAGGAGGGACAGTATACAATGAGCAGTTCTTC
CASSEGGTVYNEQFF
>-|TRBJ1-1|TRBV19|once
TGTGCCAGTAGTATACAGGGGCATTTCACTGAAGCTTTCTTT
CASSIQGHFTEAFF
>-|TRBJ1-1|TRBV5-1|-
TGCGCCAGCAGCTTGGCCTTCGGTGGGGACACTGAAGCTTTCTTT
CASSLAFGGDTEAFF
>-|TRBJ1-4|TRBV6-5|-
TGTGCCACAGGACAGAACGGCGAAAAACTGTTTTTT
CATGQNGEKLFF
>-|TRBJ1-2|TRBV20-1|-
TGCAGTGCCCGGACAGACTATGGCTACACCTTC
CSARTDYGYTF
>TRBD1|TRBJ2-2|TRBV5-1|-
TGCGCCAGCAGCTCCACCGGGACAGGGTACACCGGGGAGCTGTTTTTT
CASSSTGTGYTGELFF
>-|TRBJ2-7|TRBV5-1|-
TGCGCCAGCAGCTTGGCTGGGACCCTCGAGCAGTACTTC
CASSLAGTLEQYF
>TRBD2|TRBJ2-1|TRBV7-2|few
TGTGCCAGCAGCTTAGTGGGACTAGCGGGAGCCAATGAGCAGTTCTTC
CASSLVGLAGANEQFF
>TRBD1|TRBJ2-7|TRBV6-5|-
TGTGCCAGCAGTTACTCAACAGGGGGAGAGGGTGAGCAGTACTTC
CASSYSTGGEGEQYF
>TRBD2|TRBJ2-5|TRBV5-1|-
TGCGCCAGCAGCTTGGTAGGACTAGCGGGTCAAGAGACCCAGTACTTC
CASSLVGLAGQETQYF
>-|TRBJ1-3|TRBV2|-
TGTGCCAGCAGCACGGGGCTCTCTGGAAACACCATATATTTT
CASSTGLSGNTIYF
>-|TRBJ1-3|TRBV4-3|few
TGCGCCAGCAGCCAAGAAGTAAGCGTAGGGGACACCATATATTTT
CASSQEVSVGDTIYF
>-|TRBJ2-5|TRBV30|-
TGTGCCTGGAGTGTCGGACGGGCGTACCAAGAGACCCAGTACTTC
CAWSVGRAYQETQYF
>-|TRBJ2-1|TRBV4-1|-
TGCGCCAGCAGCCCCCTGAGCCAAATCAGGTACAATGAGCAGTTCTTC
CASSPLSQIRYNEQFF
>-|TRBJ1-1|TRBV7-8|-
TGTGCCAGCAGCCAACAGGGAGAAGCTTTCTTT
CASSQQGEAFF
>-|TRBJ1-3|TRBV4-3|-
TGCGCCAGCAGCCAAGATTCGGAAAACACCATATATTTT
CASSQDSENTIYF
>-|TRBJ2-7|TRBV6-1|-
TGTGCCACGCTTCAGCGGAATCCCTACGAGCAGTACTTC
CATLQRNPYEQYF
>TRBD2|TRBJ2-5|TRBV4-2|few
TGTGCCAGCAGCCAAGATATTGGACTAGCGGACGGGGAGACCCAGTACTTC
CASSQDIGLADGETQYF
>TRBD1|TRBJ2-5|TRBV5-6|-
TGTGCCAGCAGCTTGACAGGGGTACGGACCCAGTACTTC
CASSLTGVRTQYF